The present TCR beta chain was sequenced within a study of cytomegalovirus exposure and HLA in healthy donors (dated by TCRdb to the late 2010s). As for the study more broadly: In an earlier analysis of approximately 640 of the donors, 250 to 350 Gb of sequence data and 100 million or so unique TCR beta sequences from roughly 180 million T cells were reported. An early release that covered 640 HLA-typed donors contained approximately 290 gigabases of sequencing data and 75 million to 100 million unique TCR sequences. Of the 300 to 500 genotyped donors, roughly 80% were placed in the genetic ancestry cluster associated with self-reported Caucasian donors. The study aimed to test whether signatures of past pathogen exposure could be identified by cataloging public T cell receptors. The T cell repertoires of several hundred subjects were profiled by immunosequencing and related to cytomegalovirus serostatus. Besides the first cohort of more than 650 subjects, a separate validation cohort made up of roughly 130 different subjects was used. The study combined high-throughput TCR immunosequencing, statistical association of individual TCRs with disease status, and machine learning to predict cytomegalovirus infection status. A later analysis re-examined previously published TCR beta repertoires from more than 650 donors and added high-resolution HLA genotyping to investigate patterns of TCR occurrence. In the later analysis, no new phenotypic data were used to find candidate immune exposures; instead, reliance was placed on TCR beta sequences and their occurrence across donors. An earlier analysis of approximately 630 of the donors applied high-throughput TCR beta sequencing to assess whether each TCR beta V gene segment acted as functional or pseudogenic. Donor age, sex, ethnicity and CMV serostatus were compiled together with the repertoire data. A later genetic analysis took genome-wide SNP genotypes for about 55% of the 666 donors and used that subset as a discovery cohort. All discovery cohort repertoires had been generated using a single sequencing platform. Both class I and class II loci were covered by HLA typing, at four-digit resolution. Typing coverage differed by locus: A, B, C, DRB1 and DQB1 were typed in roughly 620-640 donors, DQA1 in about 550, DPA1 in around 600, and DPB1 in about 450. Roughly five DR-DQ haplotypes were handled as single units for association and clustering, since linkage in the cohort was strong. Among some 400 genotyped donors of the cohort, an average of roughly 240,000 unique TCR beta nucleotide sequences were sequenced per donor, around 20% of them non-productive.

Including cysteine and phenylalanine, the CDR3 has 18 amino acids. Just CDR3 DNA is preserved here, 54 bases in frame from base 1. Points the paper makes about the study in general: In an earlier analysis of approximately 590 of the donors, most TCR beta V segments appeared in productive rearrangements about 87% or about 30% of the time, broadly matching IMGT annotations. While some public TCRs were present in many individuals, most TCR sequences turned up only very rarely across donors. Because HLA typing was unavailable for some donors at each locus, only the typed subset was used in association tests. Correlated functional status among segregating V segments might reflect linkage disequilibrium, but an unknown experimental factor could not be ruled out. In a later analysis, TCR association rates were found to vary across HLA loci, with the most associated TCRs seen for DRB1 alleles and the fewest for HLA-C alleles. According to a later genetic analysis, donors in an Asian-associated ancestry cluster had fewer N-insertions in productive TCRs than the approximately 700-donor mean. In vitro tests confirmed that a few of the cytomegalovirus-associated TCR beta chains recognize cytomegalovirus antigens. Only TCR beta chains were sequenced in this cohort, and the absence of alpha or paired-chain data limited detectable features. The sequencing pipeline was judged likely to have produced a cluster of highly shared sequence variants as a technical artifact. Strong co-occurrence of HLA alleles, especially DR and DQ, made assigning TCR associations to individual alleles difficult. For the cohort, immune exposure information was limited to CMV serostatus. A total of roughly 160 TCR beta chains were listed by the study as associated with cytomegalovirus. Fewer than 20 rarely observed V segments, including chromosome 9 orphons, were excluded from the earlier analysis of about 600 of the donors because counts were too low. A later analysis associated about 16,000 TCR beta sequences with specific HLA alleles at a false discovery rate of 0.05. A further reported finding was that TCR beta sequences accurately predicted the HLA-A and HLA-B alleles for most subjects in the first cohort. In both the original and validation cohorts, the classifier was reported to diagnose cytomegalovirus status with high specificity and sensitivity. Several of the top co-occurrence clusters appeared to be linked to parvovirus B19, influenza, CMV and Epstein-Barr virus, according to a later analysis. It was suggested by the authors that the approach could potentially be generalized to other disease states and immunological phenotypes. An association between a missense DCLRE1C variant and V-gene and J-gene trimming of TCR beta chains was found in a later genetic analysis and replicated in an independent cohort. Compared with equally common non-associated chains, HLA-associated TCR beta chains in a later analysis were more clonally expanded and had lower generation probabilities. In a later analysis, most CMV-associated TCR beta chains were found to appear HLA-restricted, with HLA associations seemingly driven largely by CMV exposure. Some IMGT-functional V segments, including TRBV6-2 and TRBV6-3, could not be told apart with the 87-base-pair reads, so those segments were excluded. Sequencing depth was assumed to be roughly uniform across donors in the presence/absence analyses, though that assumption may not hold.

In total, roughly 670 healthy bone marrow donors made up the cohort. Cohort members were all nominally healthy when sampled, although unrecorded immune exposures were likely present. The donor tested CMV seronegative and was one of the 352 seronegative cohort members. A peripheral blood sample was provided by each donor, and peripheral blood mononuclear cells were used for TCR beta sequencing. The Qiagen DNeasy Blood Extraction Kit was used to extract genomic DNA from the blood cell samples. Receptor libraries were prepared by the immunoSEQ multiplex PCR assay. The multiplex PCR relied on a mix of 60 forward primers for TCR Vbeta segments and 13 reverse primers for TCR Jbeta segments. Amplification of the CDR3 region of rearranged TCR beta genes was performed with a multiplex PCR assay on genomic DNA. The Illumina HiSeq System was used to sequence the amplified TCR beta libraries as 87-base-pair reads. In the authors' own workflow: Across the 600 to 700 repertoires, a later analysis counted 80 million or so unique TCR beta chains, 9 million to 14 million of which were shared by at least two donors. A nearest-neighbor algorithm error-corrected the raw reads and collapsed the reads into unique sequences, merging closely related sequences to remove PCR and sequencing errors. Alignment of CDR3 sequences to IMGT reference sequences was used to assign V, D and J gene segments. Each retained sequence needed at least a six-nucleotide match to both a V gene segment and a J gene segment. Rearrangements were classified as productive when the CDR3 lacked stop codons and remained in frame with V and J, and all other rearrangements were classified as non-productive. CDR3 was defined according to IMGT convention as the region running from the second conserved V-encoded cysteine to the conserved J-encoded phenylalanine. In an earlier analysis of more than 550 of the donors, sequences lacking an unambiguous match to a single V gene segment were excluded. In an earlier analysis of several hundred of the donors, a V segment was called functional when productive rearrangements were above 56.7%, and segregating when the standard deviation between donors exceeded 5%. A statistical classification framework was built to diagnose cytomegalovirus status from the catalog of TCR beta chain sequences. A later analysis assigned V and J genes by comparing TCR nucleotide sequences with IMGT/GENE-DB human TR gene sequences. Using the TCRdist pipeline, a later analysis assigned CDR3 sequences along with most-parsimonious VDJ recombination scenarios. In a later analysis, every TCR beta chain was defined by the combination of its CDR3 amino acid sequence and its V-gene family, and reads without a unique V-gene family were dropped. To address suspected cross-contamination and a sequencing artifact, a later analysis removed under 600 highly shared, low-generation-probability nucleotide sequences. A later analysis calculated a clonal expansion index for each public chain from normalized within-repertoire ranks of inferred template counts. In a later analysis, generation probabilities were computed using a VDJ recombination model fitted to out-of-frame rearrangements, and the results were checked against IGoR. Hypergeometric tests were used in a later analysis to score TCR-TCR, TCR-HLA and TCR-CMV co-occurrence, with a repertoire-size bias correction applied to the TCR pairs. To estimate false discovery rates, a later analysis permuted the HLA or CMV assignments 20 times. In a later analysis, co-occurring TCRs were grouped with DBSCAN, and TCRdist sequence similarity was added when clustering was performed within HLA-allele-positive subsets. Repertoires with fewer than 30,000 or more than 120,000 public chains, plus five repertoires with anomalous nucleotide sharing, were excluded from co-occurrence clustering. TCRdb took over this immuneACCESS table, retaining in-frame rearrangements with V and J assigned. Such tables are incomplete; in checked studies, under half of the missing clones stem from an unresolved V gene, and the remainder is unexplained. Clone size and V and J calls were adopted from that table, with D and trimming inferred from the DNA. For this sample there are approximately 150,000 clones; roughly three quarters appear just once. Approximately 3% of the sample belongs to the ten largest clones.

On this clone itself: This clone's antigen is unknown. Per-base quality was not reported, and no clone a single base away is much larger than it.

The specimen sequenced was PBMCs. The chain joins TRBV21-1 to TRBJ1-1; the table's D call, TRBD1, was not checked against the DNA. TRBV21-1 is recorded as a pseudogene. The receptor was isolated from a male donor in good health and CMV-seronegative. The DNA sequence reads TGTGCCAGCAGCAAAGGAAATTTCACCTCCCTGGCCCCCACTGAAGCTTTCTTT. This encodes CASSKGNFTSLAPTEAFF.